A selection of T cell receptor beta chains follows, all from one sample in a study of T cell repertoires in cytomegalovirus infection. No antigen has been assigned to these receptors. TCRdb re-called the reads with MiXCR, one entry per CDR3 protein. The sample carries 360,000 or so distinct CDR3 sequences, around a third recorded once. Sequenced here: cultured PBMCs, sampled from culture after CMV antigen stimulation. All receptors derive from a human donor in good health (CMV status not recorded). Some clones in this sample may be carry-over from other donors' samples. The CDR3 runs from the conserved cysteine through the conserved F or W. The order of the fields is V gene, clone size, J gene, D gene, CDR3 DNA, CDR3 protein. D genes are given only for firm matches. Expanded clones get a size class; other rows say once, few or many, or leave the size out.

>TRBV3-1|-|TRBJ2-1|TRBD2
TGTGCCAGCAGCCAATTGACTAGCGGCAATGAGCAGTTCTTC
CASSQLTSGNEQFF
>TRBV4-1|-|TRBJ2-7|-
TGCGCCAGCAGCCTACAGACCAACTCCTACGAGCAGTACTTC
CASSLQTNSYEQYF
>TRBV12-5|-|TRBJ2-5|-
TGTGCTAGTGGTTCGCCGGGACAAGAGACCCAGTACTTC
CASGSPGQETQYF
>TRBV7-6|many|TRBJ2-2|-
TGTGCCAGCAGCTTAGAGGCCCCCTTTGGCGGGGTTATGTTTCCCGGGGAGCTGTTTTTT
CASSLEAPFGGVMFPGELFF
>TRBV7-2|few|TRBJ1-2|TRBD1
TGTGCCAGCAGCTCGCACAGGGGGCAGGGAGGCTACACCTTC
CASSSHRGQGGYTF
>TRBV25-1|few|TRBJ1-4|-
TGTGCCAGCAGTGTGGGGGCAGGACGAGTAGGGGCAACTAATGAAAAACTGTTTTTT
CASSVGAGRVGATNEKLFF
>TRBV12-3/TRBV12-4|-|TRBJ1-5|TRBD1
TGTGCCAGCAGTTGGGGGACAGGGGCGAGGGGCAATCAGCCCCAGCATTTT
CASSWGTGARGNQPQHF
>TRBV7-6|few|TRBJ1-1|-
TGTGCCAGCAGCCAGGAGACAGGTGCAAACACTGAAGCTTTCTTT
CASSQETGANTEAFF
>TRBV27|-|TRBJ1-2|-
TGTGCCAGCAGTTTAGGGTCCGGGAGGCAAATCCCCTATGGCTACACCTTC
CASSLGSGRQIPYGYTF
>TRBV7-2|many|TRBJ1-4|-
TGTGCCAGCAGCTTAAATCGACTCGGTAATGAAAAACTGTTTTTT
CASSLNRLGNEKLFF
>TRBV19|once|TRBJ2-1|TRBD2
TGTGCCAGTAGTGAAGCGGGAGCACAGTACAATGAGCAGTTCTTC
CASSEAGAQYNEQFF
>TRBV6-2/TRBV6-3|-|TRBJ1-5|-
TGTGCCAGCAGTTACTCGGACAATCAGCCCCAGCATTTT
CASSYSDNQPQHF
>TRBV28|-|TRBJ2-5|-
TGTGCCAGCGGATCGACAGGCCCCTCCGAGACCCAGTACTTC
CASGSTGPSETQYF
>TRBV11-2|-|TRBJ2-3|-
TGTGCCAGCAGCCTTCGGGGGCAAACTAGCACAGATACGCAGTATTTT
CASSLRGQTSTDTQYF
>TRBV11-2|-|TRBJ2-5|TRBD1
TGTGCCAGCAGCCCGGGGACAGTTGTACAAGTGACCCAGTACTTC
CASSPGTVVQVTQYF
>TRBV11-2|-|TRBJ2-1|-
TGTGCCAGCAGCTTAGCCATAATCGGTAGGAATGAGCAGTTCTTC
CASSLAIIGRNEQFF
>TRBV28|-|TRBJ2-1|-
TGTGCCAGCAGACCAGCGAGCACCTACAATGAGCAGTTCTTC
CASRPASTYNEQFF
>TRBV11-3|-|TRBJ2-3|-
TGTGCCAGCAGCTTAGATGGGGTAAACGCAGATACGCAGTATTTT
CASSLDGVNADTQYF
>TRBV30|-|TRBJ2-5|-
TGTGCCTATTATCGGGGAAACCAAGAGACCCAGTACTTC
CAYYRGNQETQYF
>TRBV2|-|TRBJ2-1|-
TGTGCCAGCAGTGAATATTGGAGTGAGCAGTTCTTC
CASSEYWSEQFF
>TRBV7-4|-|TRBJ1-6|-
TGTGCCAGCAGCTTAGACGGCACCTCCCAGTTGTCCTCACCCCTCCACTTT
CASSLDGTSQLSSPLHF
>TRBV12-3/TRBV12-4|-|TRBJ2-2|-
TGTGCCAGCAGTTACTGGGACTTCGCGAACACCGGGGAGCTGTTTTTT
CASSYWDFANTGELFF
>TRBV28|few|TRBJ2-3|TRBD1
TGTGCCAGCAGTCCATACAGGGGAACAGATACGCAGTATTTT
CASSPYRGTDTQYF
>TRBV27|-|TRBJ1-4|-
TGTGCCAGCAGTTTATCGTGGATGGATGAAAAACTGTTTTTT
CASSLSWMDEKLFF
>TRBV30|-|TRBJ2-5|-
TGTGCCTGGAACGGGGACAACGAGGCCCAGTACTTC
CAWNGDNEAQYF
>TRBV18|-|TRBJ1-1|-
TGTGCCAGCTCACCAGGGCTCGACACTGAAGCTTTCTTT
CASSPGLDTEAFF
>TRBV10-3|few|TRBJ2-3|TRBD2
TGTGCCATCAGTGACCGAACTAGCGGGAGGTCAGATACGCAGTATTTT
CAISDRTSGRSDTQYF
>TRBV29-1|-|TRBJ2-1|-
TGCAGCGTCGGGAGTTCAACATTAAATGAGCAGTTCTTC
CSVGSSTLNEQFF
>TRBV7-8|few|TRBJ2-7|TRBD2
TGTGCCAGCAGCTTATCCCTTGGTCGGCTAGCGGGAGTCAAAGGGGACGAGCAGTACTTC
CASSLSLGRLAGVKGDEQYF
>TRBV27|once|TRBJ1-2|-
TGTGCCAGCAGGAGAGGACAAGGGGGGCCTTATGGCTACACCTTC
CASRRGQGGPYGYTF
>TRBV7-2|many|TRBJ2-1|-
TGTGCCAACCTTTTAGAGTTAGCGCCAGCACCCTCTTACAATGAGCAGTTCTTC
CANLLELAPAPSYNEQFF
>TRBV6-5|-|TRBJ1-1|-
TGTGCCAGCAGTTATTCTCGGGGCCCGGACACTGAAGCTTTCTTT
CASSYSRGPDTEAFF
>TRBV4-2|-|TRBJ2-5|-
TGTGCCAGCAGTCAAAGGGATGGCTTACCAGACCAAGAGACCCAGTACTTC
CASSQRDGLPDQETQYF
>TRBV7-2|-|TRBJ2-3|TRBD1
TGTGCCAGCAGCCTGGACAGGGTCACAGATACGCAGTATTTT
CASSLDRVTDTQYF
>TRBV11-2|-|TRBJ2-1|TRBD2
TGTGCCAGCAGCCTCAGCCCTCTAGCGGAGTATGAGCAGTTCTTC
CASSLSPLAEYEQFF
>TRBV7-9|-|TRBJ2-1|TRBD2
TGTGCCAGCAGGAAAACTAGCGGGAGTCAAAATGAGCAGTTCTTC
CASRKTSGSQNEQFF
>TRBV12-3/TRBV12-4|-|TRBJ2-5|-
TGTGCCAGCAGTTTTAGTATGCTAGCTAAAGAGACCCAGTACTTC
CASSFSMLAKETQYF
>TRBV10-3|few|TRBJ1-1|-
TGTGCCATCAGCCCCGGGGAGACTGAAGCTTTCTTT
CAISPGETEAFF
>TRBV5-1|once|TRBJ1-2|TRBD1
TGCGCCAGCAGCTGGACAGGTGAAGACTACACCTTC
CASSWTGEDYTF
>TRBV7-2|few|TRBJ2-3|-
TGTGCCAGCAGCTTAGAAGTATTAACAGATACGCAGTATTTT
CASSLEVLTDTQYF
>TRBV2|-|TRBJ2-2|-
TGTGCCAGCACTCGGGGCAGCGCGAACACCGGGGAGCTGTTTTTT
CASTRGSANTGELFF
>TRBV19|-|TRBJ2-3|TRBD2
TGTGCCAGTAGTATTGGAATAGCGGGAGGAGATACGCAGTATTTT
CASSIGIAGGDTQYF
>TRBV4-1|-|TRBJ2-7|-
TGCGCCAGCAGCCACCAAACTAGTTACGAGCAGTACTTC
CASSHQTSYEQYF
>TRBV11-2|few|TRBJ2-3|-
TGTGCCAGCAGCTTCGACCAGCGCACAGATACGCAGTATTTT
CASSFDQRTDTQYF
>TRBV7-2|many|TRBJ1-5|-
TGTGCCAGCAGCCGACAGAAAGATCAGCCCCAGCATTTT
CASSRQKDQPQHF
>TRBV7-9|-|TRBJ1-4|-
TGTGCCAGCAGCAACACGGGCGGGGGACCGGCTAATGAAAAACTGTTTTTT
CASSNTGGGPANEKLFF
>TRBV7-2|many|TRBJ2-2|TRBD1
TGTGCCAGCAAAACTCAGGGGGACACCGGGGAGCTGTTTTTT
CASKTQGDTGELFF
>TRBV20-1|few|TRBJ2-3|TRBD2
TGCAGTGCTCGTTGGGGGCGGGAGGTGTCAGATACGCAGTATTTT
CSARWGREVSDTQYF
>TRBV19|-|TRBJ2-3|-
TGTGCCAGTAGTATGCAGGGTGTAACAGATACGCAGTATTTT
CASSMQGVTDTQYF
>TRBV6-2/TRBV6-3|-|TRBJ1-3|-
TGTGCCACTCAACAAGGGGCCGAGGGCGATGGAAACACCATATATTTT
CATQQGAEGDGNTIYF
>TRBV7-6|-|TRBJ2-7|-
TGTGCCAGCAGCCTGGGAGACGGACCCTACGAGCAGTACTTC
CASSLGDGPYEQYF
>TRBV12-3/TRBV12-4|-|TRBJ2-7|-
TGTGCCAGCAGCCGCCATCCCGGGACTGGAAACTACGAGCAGTACTTC
CASSRHPGTGNYEQYF
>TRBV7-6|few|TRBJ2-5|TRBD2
TGTGCCAGCAGCTTAGCGGGCGGGAGATACCAAGAGACCCAGTACTTC
CASSLAGGRYQETQYF
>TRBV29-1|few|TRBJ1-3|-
TGCAGCGTTAGCCAGGGCCAAGGAAACACCATATATTTT
CSVSQGQGNTIYF
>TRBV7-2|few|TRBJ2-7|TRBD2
TGTGCCAGCAGCTTAGCGACTAGCGGACGTTACGAGCAGTACTTC
CASSLATSGRYEQYF
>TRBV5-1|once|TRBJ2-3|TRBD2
TGCGCCAGCAGGGCGCCGGGACTACAAACAGATACGCAGTATTTT
CASRAPGLQTDTQYF
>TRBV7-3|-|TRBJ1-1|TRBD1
TGTGCCAGCAGCTCTCAAGGGACAGTGAACACTGAAGCTTTCTTT
CASSSQGTVNTEAFF
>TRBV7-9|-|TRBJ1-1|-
TGTGCCAGCAGTACTTGGCAGACTGAAGCTTTCTTT
CASSTWQTEAFF
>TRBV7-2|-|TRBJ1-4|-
TGTGCCAGCAGCAAATGGCGTACTAATGAAAAACTGTTTTTT
CASSKWRTNEKLFF